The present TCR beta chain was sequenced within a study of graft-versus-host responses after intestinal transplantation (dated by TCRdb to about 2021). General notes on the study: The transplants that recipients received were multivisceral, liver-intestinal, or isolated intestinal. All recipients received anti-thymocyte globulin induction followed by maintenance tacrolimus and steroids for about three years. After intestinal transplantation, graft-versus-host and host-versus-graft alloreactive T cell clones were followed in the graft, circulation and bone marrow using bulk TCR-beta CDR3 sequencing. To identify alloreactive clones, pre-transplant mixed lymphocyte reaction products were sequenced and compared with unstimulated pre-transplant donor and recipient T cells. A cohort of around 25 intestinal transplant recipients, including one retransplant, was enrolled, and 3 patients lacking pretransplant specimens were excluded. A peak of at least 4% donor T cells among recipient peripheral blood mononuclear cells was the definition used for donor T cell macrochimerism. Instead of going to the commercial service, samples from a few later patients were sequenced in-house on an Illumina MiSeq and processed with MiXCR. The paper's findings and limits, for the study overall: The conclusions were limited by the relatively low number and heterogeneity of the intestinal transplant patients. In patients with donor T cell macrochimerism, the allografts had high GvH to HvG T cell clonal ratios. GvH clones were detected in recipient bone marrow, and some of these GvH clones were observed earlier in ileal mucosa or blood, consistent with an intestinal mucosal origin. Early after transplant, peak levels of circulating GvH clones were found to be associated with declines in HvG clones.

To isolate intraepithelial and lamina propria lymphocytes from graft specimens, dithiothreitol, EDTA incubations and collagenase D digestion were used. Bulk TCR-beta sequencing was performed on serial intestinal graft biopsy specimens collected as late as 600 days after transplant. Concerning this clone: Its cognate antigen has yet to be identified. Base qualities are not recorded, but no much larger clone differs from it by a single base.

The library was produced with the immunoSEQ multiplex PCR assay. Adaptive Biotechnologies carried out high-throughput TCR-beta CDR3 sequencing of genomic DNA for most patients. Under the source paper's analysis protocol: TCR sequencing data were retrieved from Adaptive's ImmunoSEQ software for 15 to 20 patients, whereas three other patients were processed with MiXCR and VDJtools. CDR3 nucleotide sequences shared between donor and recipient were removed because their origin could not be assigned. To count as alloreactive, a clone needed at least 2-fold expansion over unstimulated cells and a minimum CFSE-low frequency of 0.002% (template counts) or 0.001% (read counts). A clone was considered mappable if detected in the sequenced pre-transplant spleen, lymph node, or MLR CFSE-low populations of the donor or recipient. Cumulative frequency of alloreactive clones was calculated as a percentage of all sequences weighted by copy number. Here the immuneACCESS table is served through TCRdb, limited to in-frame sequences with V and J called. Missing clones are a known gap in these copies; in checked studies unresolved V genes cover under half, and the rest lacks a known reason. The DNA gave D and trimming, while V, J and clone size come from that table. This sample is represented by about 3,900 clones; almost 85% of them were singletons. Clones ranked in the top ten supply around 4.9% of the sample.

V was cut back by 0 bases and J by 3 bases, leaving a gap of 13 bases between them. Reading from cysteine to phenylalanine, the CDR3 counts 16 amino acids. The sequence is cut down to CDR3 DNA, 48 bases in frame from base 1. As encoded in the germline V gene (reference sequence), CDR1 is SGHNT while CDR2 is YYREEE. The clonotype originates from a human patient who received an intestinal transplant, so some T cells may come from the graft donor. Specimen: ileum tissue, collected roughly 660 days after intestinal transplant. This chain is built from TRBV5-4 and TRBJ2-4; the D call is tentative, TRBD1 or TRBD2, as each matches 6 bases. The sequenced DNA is TGTGCCAGCAGCTTGGGGGGGCAGGGAGGCAAAAACATTCAGTACTTC. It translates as CASSLGGQGGKNIQYF.